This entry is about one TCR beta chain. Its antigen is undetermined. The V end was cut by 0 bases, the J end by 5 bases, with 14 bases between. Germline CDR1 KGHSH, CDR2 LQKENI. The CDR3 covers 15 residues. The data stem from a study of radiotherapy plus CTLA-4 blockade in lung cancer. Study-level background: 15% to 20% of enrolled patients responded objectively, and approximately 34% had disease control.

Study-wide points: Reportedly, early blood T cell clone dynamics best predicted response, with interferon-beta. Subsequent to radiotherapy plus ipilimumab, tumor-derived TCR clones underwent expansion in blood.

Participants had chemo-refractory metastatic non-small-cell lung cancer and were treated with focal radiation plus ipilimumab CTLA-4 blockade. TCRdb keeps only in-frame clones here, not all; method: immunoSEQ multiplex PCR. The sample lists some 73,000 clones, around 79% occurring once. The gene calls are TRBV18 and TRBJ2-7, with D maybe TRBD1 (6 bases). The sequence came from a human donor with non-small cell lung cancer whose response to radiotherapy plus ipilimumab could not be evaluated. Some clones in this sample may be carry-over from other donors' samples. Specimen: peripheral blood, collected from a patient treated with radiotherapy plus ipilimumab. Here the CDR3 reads CASSPPAGVRNEQYF. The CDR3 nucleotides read TGTGCCAGCTCACCACCTGCAGGGGTTCGCAACGAGCAGTACTTC.